A selection of T cell receptor beta chains follows, all from one sample in a study of T cell repertoires in cytomegalovirus infection. TCRdb ran MiXCR on the reads and lists one entry per CDR3 protein. Found here are about 830,000 distinct CDR3 sequences, approximately 32% of them singletons; the top ten hold roughly 12%. These receptors have no known antigen. The sample here was cultured CD8+ T cells from PBMCs, taken from culture after CMV antigen stimulation. The receptors originated from a human donor in good health (CMV status not recorded). Some clones in this sample may be carry-over from other donors' samples. CDR3s include the opening cysteine and the closing phenylalanine or tryptophan. D genes are given only for firm matches. Clone size is given for some rows only: seen once, a few or many times, or a class if the clone is expanded.

cdr3_aa	cdr3_nt	d_call	j_call	clone_size	v_call
CASSSFRDSSNQPQHF	TGTGCCAGCAGTTCATTTCGGGACAGCAGCAATCAGCCCCAGCATTTT	TRBD1	TRBJ1-5	-	TRBV28
CASSSGRDYGYTF	TGTGCCAGCAGCTCCGGCAGGGACTATGGCTACACCTTC	-	TRBJ1-2	few	TRBV7-9
CASSPRGFYEQYF	TGTGCCAGCAGCCCGCGAGGCTTCTACGAGCAGTACTTC	-	TRBJ2-7	few	TRBV7-9
CTSSLPRLAGARGTQYF	TGTACCAGCAGCCTCCCTCGACTAGCGGGGGCTCGGGGTACGCAGTATTTT	TRBD2	TRBJ2-3	-	TRBV3-1
CASSEAGARSYEQYF	TGTGCCAGCAGTGAAGCGGGCGCCCGGTCCTACGAGCAGTACTTC	-	TRBJ2-7	-	TRBV6-1
CASTAGPSMNTEAFF	TGTGCCAGCACCGCGGGGCCTTCGATGAACACTGAAGCTTTCTTT	-	TRBJ1-1	-	TRBV5-5
CATETGEEQFF	TGTGCCACCGAAACAGGGGAGGAGCAGTTCTTC	TRBD1	TRBJ2-1	few	TRBV27
CASSFSWDFDEQFF	TGTGCCAGCAGCTTCTCCTGGGACTTTGATGAGCAGTTCTTC	-	TRBJ2-1	-	TRBV7-8
CASSQTRDTEYEQYF	TGTGCCAGCAGTCAGACCCGGGACACGGAGTACGAGCAGTACTTC	-	TRBJ2-7	-	TRBV12-3/TRBV12-4
CASRLVPEGEKLFF	TGCGCCAGCCGCCTGGTCCCGGAAGGGGAAAAACTGTTTTTT	-	TRBJ1-4	few	TRBV4-1
CASSQRPAANTGELFF	TGTGCCAGCAGCCAAAGACCAGCGGCGAACACCGGGGAGCTGTTTTTT	-	TRBJ2-2	-	TRBV14
CASSLEGVGRGPGNTIYF	TGCGCCAGCAGCTTGGAGGGAGTGGGCAGGGGACCTGGAAACACCATATATTTT	-	TRBJ1-3	-	TRBV5-1
CASSFLGAFATNEKLFF	TGTGCCAGCAGCTTCCTGGGAGCATTTGCAACTAATGAAAAACTGTTTTTT	-	TRBJ1-4	-	TRBV7-9
CASSQVVTAFYGYTF	TGTGCCAGCAGCCAAGTTGTGACAGCCTTCTATGGCTACACCTTC	-	TRBJ1-2	-	TRBV14
CASSEESSYEQYF	TGTGCCAGCAGCGAAGAGAGCTCCTACGAGCAGTACTTC	-	TRBJ2-7	-	TRBV5-4
CAIADGPNYGYTF	TGCGCCATCGCAGACGGACCTAACTATGGCTACACCTTC	-	TRBJ1-2	few	TRBV10-2
CASSLGLPVLRSNEQFF	TGTGCCAGCAGTTTAGGACTACCTGTTTTGCGAAGCAATGAGCAGTTCTTC	-	TRBJ2-1	-	TRBV6-5
CASSLGGSGYGYTF	TGTGCCAGCAGCTTAGGCGGTTCCGGCTATGGCTACACCTTC	-	TRBJ1-2	few	TRBV7-9
CASSWGPYTGELFF	TGTGCCAGCAGTTGGGGTCCTTACACCGGGGAGCTGTTTTTT	-	TRBJ2-2	-	TRBV6-2/TRBV6-3
CASSYSGGYGAFF	TGTGCCAGCAGTTACTCAGGAGGGTATGGGGCTTTCTTT	-	TRBJ1-1	-	TRBV6-5
CASTLGPEQFF	TGTGCCAGCACCCTCGGGCCAGAGCAGTTCTTC	-	TRBJ2-1	many	TRBV7-2
CASRVSGNQPQHF	TGTGCCAGCAGGGTTTCTGGCAATCAGCCCCAGCATTTT	-	TRBJ1-5	-	TRBV2
CASSPPPGTSTDTQYF	TGTGCCAGCAGTCCTCCCCCGGGGACTAGCACAGATACGCAGTATTTT	-	TRBJ2-3	-	TRBV12-3/TRBV12-4
CASSLGLANEQFF	TGTGCCAGCAGCCTGGGACTAGCGAATGAGCAGTTCTTC	TRBD2	TRBJ2-1	many	TRBV7-2
CASKQEGLQGNTEAFF	TGTGCCAGCAAGCAGGAGGGACTACAGGGGAACACTGAAGCTTTCTTT	-	TRBJ1-1	-	TRBV4-2
CASSMQGVTF	TGTGCCAGCAGCATGCAGGGGGTGACCTTC	TRBD1	TRBJ1-2	few	TRBV2
CASTPVGEETQYF	TGTGCCAGCACCCCGGTGGGGGAAGAGACCCAGTACTTC	-	TRBJ2-5	few	TRBV5-6
CATSERSGGGADTQYF	TGTGCCACCAGTGAACGTAGCGGGGGAGGAGCAGATACGCAGTATTTT	TRBD2	TRBJ2-3	few	TRBV24-1
CASSVGLETQYF	TGTGCCAGCAGCGTCGGGCTGGAGACCCAGTACTTC	-	TRBJ2-5	-	TRBV7-9
CASRSGDRYPYEQYF	TGTGCCAGCAGGTCCGGGGACAGATACCCGTATGAGCAGTACTTC	TRBD1	TRBJ2-7	few	TRBV12-3/TRBV12-4
CASSYTSGWGNQPQHF	TGTGCCAGCAGTTACACCTCAGGGTGGGGGAATCAGCCCCAGCATTTT	-	TRBJ1-5	-	TRBV6-2/TRBV6-3
CATSRDRVGVRNSPLHF	TGTGCCACCAGCAGAGATCGTGTTGGGGTCCGGAATTCACCCCTCCACTTT	-	TRBJ1-6	few	TRBV15
CASSLYRRSGNTIYF	TGTGCCAGCAGCTTGTACCGTAGATCTGGAAACACCATATATTTT	-	TRBJ1-3	-	TRBV5-6
CASGGANPYGYTF	TGTGCCAGCGGGGGGGCGAACCCCTATGGCTACACCTTC	-	TRBJ1-2	-	TRBV7-9
CVSSPQRTGKLYNEQFF	TGTGTCAGCAGTCCCCAGAGGACAGGTAAATTATACAATGAGCAGTTCTTC	TRBD1	TRBJ2-1	-	TRBV27
CASSLGGSRYGYTF	TGTGCCAGCAGCTTAGGGGGCAGTCGTTATGGCTACACCTTC	-	TRBJ1-2	many	TRBV7-8
CASSHPGDTQYF	TGTGCCAGCAGTCACCCAGGGGATACGCAGTATTTT	-	TRBJ2-3	-	TRBV12-3/TRBV12-4
CASSLARGGGIIQETQYF	TGTGCCAGCAGCTTAGCGCGAGGCGGGGGGATCATCCAAGAGACCCAGTACTTC	TRBD2	TRBJ2-5	few	TRBV7-2
CASSERGLRTGTQYF	TGTGCCAGCAGTGAAAGAGGGCTCCGCACAGGTACGCAGTATTTT	-	TRBJ2-3	-	TRBV2
CVINPTGTGATYEQYF	TGTGTCATCAACCCGACCGGGACAGGGGCGACCTACGAGCAGTACTTC	TRBD1	TRBJ2-7	-	TRBV7-2
CASSLEDGQIYNEQFF	TGTGCCAGCAGCTTAGAGGATGGGCAGATCTACAATGAGCAGTTCTTC	-	TRBJ2-1	many	TRBV7-8
CASSVARTSDEQYF	TGTGCCAGCAGCGTAGCCAGGACCAGCGACGAGCAGTACTTC	-	TRBJ2-7	few	TRBV9
CATSSRGGLTEAFF	TGTGCCACCAGCTCCAGGGGGGGGCTAACTGAAGCTTTCTTT	TRBD1	TRBJ1-1	-	TRBV15
CASGSTGAGVPLHF	TGTGCCAGCGGATCGACAGGGGCGGGTGTACCCCTCCACTTT	TRBD1	TRBJ1-6	-	TRBV27
CASSWDRSYNEQFF	TGTGCCAGCAGTTGGGACAGATCCTACAATGAGCAGTTCTTC	TRBD1	TRBJ2-1	-	TRBV6-5
CSAGQVELNEQFF	TGCAGTGCTGGACAGGTTGAGCTTAATGAGCAGTTCTTC	TRBD1	TRBJ2-1	-	TRBV20-1
CASSQEGPFEGETQYF	TGTGCCAGCAGCCAAGAGGGACCCTTTGAGGGAGAGACCCAGTACTTC	-	TRBJ2-5	-	TRBV3-1
CANSLGPDRDQPQHF	TGTGCCAACAGTTTGGGACCAGACAGGGACCAGCCCCAGCATTTT	TRBD1	TRBJ1-5	once	TRBV12-3/TRBV12-4
CSVHDRAPSGANVLTF	TGCAGCGTCCACGACAGGGCTCCCTCTGGGGCCAACGTCCTGACTTTC	TRBD1	TRBJ2-6	-	TRBV29-1
CASSLPGTPKDQPQHF	TGTGCCAGCAGCTTGCCCGGGACCCCCAAAGATCAGCCCCAGCATTTT	-	TRBJ1-5	few	TRBV7-9
CASSQDVSNTGELFF	TGTGCCAGCAGCCAAGATGTCAGCAACACCGGGGAGCTGTTTTTT	-	TRBJ2-2	few	TRBV3-1
CASSQSIRTGELFF	TGCGCCAGCAGCCAAAGTATCAGGACCGGGGAGCTGTTTTTT	-	TRBJ2-2	-	TRBV4-1
CASSLGPAGLNTEAFF	TGTGCCAGCAGCTTAGGGCCGGCAGGTCTGAACACTGAAGCTTTCTTT	-	TRBJ1-1	many	TRBV7-2
CASIKEGGVQETQYF	TGTGCCAGCATCAAAGAGGGGGGTGTCCAAGAGACCCAGTACTTC	-	TRBJ2-5	few	TRBV7-6
CASSPIRYMNTEAFF	TGTGCCAGCAGCCCAATTAGGTATATGAACACTGAAGCTTTCTTT	-	TRBJ1-1	many	TRBV28
CASSYTGTSADTQYF	TGTGCCAGCAGTTACACCGGGACTAGCGCAGATACGCAGTATTTT	TRBD2	TRBJ2-3	few	TRBV6-6
CASSLTGGADTQYF	TGTGCCAGCAGCTTAACGGGGGGGGCAGATACGCAGTATTTT	TRBD2	TRBJ2-3	many	TRBV12-3/TRBV12-4
CASSSTVQGAEAFF	TGTGCCAGCAGCTCGACGGTTCAAGGGGCTGAAGCTTTCTTT	-	TRBJ1-1	-	TRBV9
CSARAPGTYGYTF	TGCAGTGCTAGAGCCCCGGGGACCTATGGCTACACCTTC	-	TRBJ1-2	few	TRBV20-1